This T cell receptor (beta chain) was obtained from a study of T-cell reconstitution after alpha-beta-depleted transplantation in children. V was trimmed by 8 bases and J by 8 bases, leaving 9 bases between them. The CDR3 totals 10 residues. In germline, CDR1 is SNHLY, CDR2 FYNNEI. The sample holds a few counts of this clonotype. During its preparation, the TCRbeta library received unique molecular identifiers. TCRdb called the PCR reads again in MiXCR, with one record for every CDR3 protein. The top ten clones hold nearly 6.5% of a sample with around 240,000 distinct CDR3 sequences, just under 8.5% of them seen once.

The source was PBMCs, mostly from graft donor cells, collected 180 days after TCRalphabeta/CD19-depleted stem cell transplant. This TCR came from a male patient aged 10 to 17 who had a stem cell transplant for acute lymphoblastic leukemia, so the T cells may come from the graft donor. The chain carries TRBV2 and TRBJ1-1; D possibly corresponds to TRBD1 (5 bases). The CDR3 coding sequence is TGTGCCAGCCAAGCAGGGGAAGCTTTCTTT. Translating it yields CASQAGEAFF.